The source of this T cell receptor (beta chain) is a study of blood T cell repertoires in COVID-19. V dropped 6 bases and J dropped 1 base, with 10 bases sitting between them. CDR1 and CDR2 from the germline V gene are MGHDK and SYGVNS. This CDR3 has 14 residues. Libraries were prepared by immunoSEQ multiplex PCR; TCRdb keeps only in-frame clonotypes and omits some of them. The sample shows 20,000 to 25,000 clones, 75% to 90% of them seen only once. The sequencing sample was made of peripheral blood. The chain uses TRBV25-1 and TRBJ2-1; a possible D gene is TRBD2 (5 bases). This sequence originates from a woman aged 60 to 75 with active COVID-19. CDR3 region: CASSTRTSYNEQFF. CDR3 DNA: TGTGCCAGCAGCACAAGGACTTCCTACAATGAGCAGTTCTTC.